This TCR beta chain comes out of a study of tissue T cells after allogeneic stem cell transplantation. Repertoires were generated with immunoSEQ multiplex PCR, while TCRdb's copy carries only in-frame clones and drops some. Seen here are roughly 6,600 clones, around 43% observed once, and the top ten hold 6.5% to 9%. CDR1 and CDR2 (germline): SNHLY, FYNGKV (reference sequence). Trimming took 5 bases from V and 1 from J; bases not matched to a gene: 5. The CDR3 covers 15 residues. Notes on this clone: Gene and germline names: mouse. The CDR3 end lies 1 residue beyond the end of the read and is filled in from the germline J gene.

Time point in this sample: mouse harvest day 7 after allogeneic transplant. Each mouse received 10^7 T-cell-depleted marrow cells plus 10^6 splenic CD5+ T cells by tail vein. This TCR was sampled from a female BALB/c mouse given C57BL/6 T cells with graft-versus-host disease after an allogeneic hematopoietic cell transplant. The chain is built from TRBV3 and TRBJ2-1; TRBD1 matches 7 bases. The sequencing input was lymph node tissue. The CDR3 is CASSPWDRNYAEQFF. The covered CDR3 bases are TGTGCCAGCAGCCCCTGGGACAGAAACTATGCTGAGCAGTTC.